The 9 T cell receptor beta chains below come from one sample, sequenced in a study of blood T cell repertoires in COVID-19. Only in-frame clones appear in the TCRdb table, and some are missing; sequencing was by immunoSEQ multiplex PCR. The table records about 160,000 clones, 85% of them present only once. Sequences were obtained from peripheral blood. These receptors all come from a human donor with acute or convalescent COVID-19. The donor label of this sample is uncertain.

The genes are TRBV6-6 and TRBJ2-1; 7 nucleotides match TRBD2. Germline trimming cut 7 bases from V and 7 bases from J; bases unmatched to any gene: 13. Germline CDR1 reads MNHNY; CDR2 reads SVGAGI (reference sequence). This CDR3 region has 15 residues. CDR3 in amino acids: CASKETSVFSNEQFF. For the CDR3, the DNA is TGTGCCAGCAAGGAAACTAGCGTCTTTTCTAATGAGCAGTTCTTC.

This chain links TRBV9 with TRBJ2-7, with D unclear. Trimming shortened V by 0 bases and J by 5 bases, and 15 bases separated the two germline ends. The germline V gene encodes CDR1 SGDLS and CDR2 YYNGEE. The CDR3 totals 15 residues. CDR3 loop: CASSVGPHAADEQYF. In nucleotides, the CDR3 is TGTGCCAGCAGCGTAGGCCCACATGCCGCTGACGAGCAGTACTTC. Drawing the rest from reference TRBV9 and TRBJ2-7, the complete variable domain is DSGVTQTPKHLITATGQRVTLRCSPRSGDLSVYWYQQSLDQGLQFLIQYYNGEERAKGNILERFSAQQFPDLHSELNLSSLELGDSALYFCASSVGPHAADEQYFGPGTRLTVT.

This clone was found a few times. Here the CDR3 reads CASSHRNEAFF. In nucleotides, the CDR3 is TGTGCCAGCAGCCACAGGAATGAAGCTTTCTTT. The chain recombines TRBV14 with TRBJ1-1, with D unclear. From germline, CDR1 is SGHDN and CDR2 FVKESK. The CDR3 has 11 residues. V dropped 3 bases and J dropped 7 bases, with 6 bases sitting between them.

V is TRBV7-9 and J is TRBJ1-3, with unresolved D. The CDR3 contains 14 residues. CDR1 and CDR2 from the germline V gene are SEHNR and FQNEAQ (reference sequence). Trimming pared 1 base from V and 6 bases from J, leaving 10 bases between. This CDR3 reads CASSLGGFKNTIYF. The CDR3 nucleotides are TGTGCCAGCAGCTTAGGAGGATTTAAAAACACCATATATTTT.

V is TRBV12-5 and J is TRBJ2-7, with D perhaps matching TRBD2 (5 bases). Trimming cost V 2 bases and J 1 base, with 9 bases left between them. Germline V gene sequence: CDR1 LGHNT, CDR2 FRNRAP. The CDR3 spans 14 residues. CDR3: CASGLYRDSYEQYF. The CDR3 coding sequence is TGTGCTAGTGGTTTGTATCGGGATTCCTACGAGCAGTACTTC.

The rearrangement joins TRBV28 to TRBJ1-3, with 9 nucleotides matching TRBD1. The CDR3 has 16 amino acids. The V gene's germline CDR1 is MDHEN and CDR2 SYDVKM. The trim removed 7 bases at V and 4 bases at J, leaving 11 bases unmatched. DNA of the CDR3: TGTGCCAGCATCAAATGGGGACAGGGTTTAGGAAACACCATATATTTT. It translates to CASIKWGQGLGNTIYF.

V gene TRBV18 combines with J gene TRBJ1-1; 7 bases are shared with TRBD1. The CDR3 consists of 14 residues. The ends lost 1 base at V and 6 bases at J; junction bases unmatched: 5. Germline CDR1 KGHSH, CDR2 LQKENI. In DNA form, the CDR3 reads TGTGCCAGCTCACCACAGGGGGCGCGGGCTGAAGCTTTCTTT. The encoded protein is CASSPQGARAEAFF.

V and J are TRBV27 and TRBJ1-2; 7 nucleotides line up with TRBD1. From germline, CDR1 is MNHEY and CDR2 SMNVEV (reference sequence). Unmatched junction bases numbered 6, after V lost 4 bases and J lost 4 bases. This CDR3 has 14 amino acids. The CDR3 sequence: CASSSSRDSYGYTF. The DNA of the CDR3 is TGTGCCAGCAGTTCCTCACGGGACAGCTATGGCTACACCTTC.

The table lists this clone with a count of one. The chain has TRBV7-3 and TRBJ1-6, with TRBD1 matching over 7 bases. The germline CDR1 and CDR2 sequences are SGHTA and FQGTGA. V was pared by 5 bases and J by 7 bases, with 5 bases of the junction left unmatched. CDR3 size: 14 residues. CDR3 residues: CASSRDRQNSPLHF. As DNA, the CDR3 is TGTGCCAGCAGCAGGGACAGACAAAATTCACCCCTCCACTTT.